This T cell receptor beta chain was observed in a study of CD8 T cells in ankylosing spondylitis. Notes on the study in general: It appeared that ankylosing spondylitis blood was characterized by a TCR beta motif of 8 or 9 highly homologous variants. In synovial fluid and blood from reactive arthritis, some motif variants were previously reported. Those disease-linked clones were CD8+; they were also relatively rare in peripheral blood. Reportedly, disease-linked clones are significantly enriched in ankylosing spondylitis patients' matched synovial fluid.

The CDR3 runs 15 residues. V was clipped by 1 base and J by 6 bases, with 14 bases between them. Per the germline V gene, CDR1 is MGHRA and CDR2 is YSYEKL. Molecular-barcoded quantitative 5'-RACE produced these TCR beta libraries. MiXCR was run by TCRdb on the 5' RACE reads, yielding one entry per CDR3 protein. The table records some 220,000 distinct CDR3 sequences, approximately 7.3% of them present only once. This clonotype showed up many times. The target antigen is unknown. The sample consisted of blood, either unsorted or a sorted T cell fraction (not recorded which). This clonotype was obtained from a male donor with ankylosing spondylitis. V and J are TRBV4-1 and TRBJ2-3, with TRBD2 as a possible D gene (6 bases). CDR3 in DNA: TGCGCCAGCAGCCAAGGAGCGGGCACTAGGGATACGCAGTATTTT. Translated, it gives CASSQGAGTRDTQYF.